The source of this T cell receptor (beta chain) is a study of blood T cells in healthy people across ages. Study-wide context: The template switching approach captured approximately one barcoded beta molecule for every two T cells.

The second PCR ran about 6 to 11 cycles with a sample-barcoded 5' primer and J-beta primers. A template-switch adaptor with 12 random nucleotides tagged each cDNA molecule. Any given sample supplied a minimum of 2.5 million CDR3-containing paired-end reads. In TCRdb, the 5' RACE reads were re-called with MiXCR into one record per CDR3 protein. This sample carries some 1.5 million distinct CDR3 sequences, 35% to 45% of them seen once, and the ten largest clones take approximately 4%. In this sample, this clonotype turned up a few times. Sequenced material: blood. The clonotype originates from a woman under 30 in good health.

CDR3 nucleotide sequence: TGCGCCAGCAGCCAAGTTCGGGCAGGGGGCTCTGAGACCCAGTACTTC. It codes for CASSQVRAGGSETQYF. The V call is TRBV4-3, the J call TRBJ2-5, with 8 bases lining up with TRBD1. The CDR3 contains 16 residues. Losses at the gene ends were 1 base for V and 5 bases for J; bases not matched to a gene: 9. Germline CDR1 and CDR2: LGHNA and YSLEER.